Presented here are 18 T cell receptor beta chains from one specimen sequenced in a study of CD8+CD57+ T cells in acquired aplastic anemia (dated by TCRdb to 2016 to 2018). TCRdb lists the instrument as Illumina HiSeq 2000. Profiling of TCR beta VDJ combinations and CDR3 sequences used genomic DNA as the template. In-frame beta chains were kept once TCRdb had trimmed the public reads at Q25 with fastp and called clones with MiXCR. Rows with a matching CDR3 protein are joined into one entry that keeps the most common DNA and genes. The sample table holds around 150,000 distinct CDR3 sequences, of which about 48% were seen once. In total, the top ten clones hold approximately 1% of the sample. The sample was sorted CD4+, CD8+, or CD8+CD57+ T cells (not recorded which) from PBMCs. All receptors come from a human donor in good health.

This clonotype was recorded many times. This chain links TRBV5-1 with TRBJ2-3; 14 positions match TRBD2. This CDR3 is 17 amino acids long. Germline CDR1 is SGHRS and CDR2 is YFSETQ. V was clipped by 0 bases and J by 7 bases; unmatched bases: 7. CDR3 nucleotides: TGCGCCAGCAGCTTGGCCGGACTAGCGGGGGGAACAAATACGCAGTATTTT. Translation: CASSLAGLAGGTNTQYF.

CDR3: CASSLRYGNTIYF. CDR3 nucleotide sequence: TGTGCCAGCTCCTTGCGGTACGGAAACACCATATATTTT. The genes are TRBV25-1 and TRBJ1-3; D unresolved. Trimming removed 8 bases from V and 4 bases from J, with 12 bases in between. Looked up from germline, CDR1 is MGHDK and CDR2 is SYGVNS. This CDR3 region has 13 residues.

This clonotype was found many times. The J gene is TRBJ2-5, the V gene TRBV3-1; D is undetermined. Germline V gives CDR1 LGHDT, CDR2 YNNKEL (reference sequence). This CDR3 is built from 12 residues. With 2 bases removed from V and 5 bases from J, the gap between germline ends came to 6 bases. CDR3 amino acids: CASSQLAETQYF. CDR3 DNA: TGTGCCAGCAGCCAACTCGCGGAGACCCAGTACTTC.

V gene TRBV20-1 combines with J gene TRBJ1-2; no reliable D call. Germline lookup yields CDR1 DFQATT and CDR2 SNEGSKA (reference sequence). The CDR3 has 8 residues. Between the trimmed V and J ends, which lost 8 bases and 3 bases, there was a span of 1 base. The CDR3 loop reads CSHYGYTF. The CDR3 DNA is TGCAGTCACTATGGCTACACCTTC.

The gene calls are TRBV3-1 and TRBJ2-4; no firm D call. The CDR3 is 16 residues long. From germline, CDR1 is LGHDT and CDR2 YNNKEL (reference sequence). With 0 bases removed from V and 0 bases from J, the gap between germline ends came to 9 bases. CDR3 DNA sequence: TGTGCCAGCAGCCAAGAAATCAGTCTAGCCAAAAACATTCAGTACTTC. Its translation is CASSQEISLAKNIQYF.

This sequence joins TRBV12-5 and TRBJ1-3, with D possibly matching TRBD1 (5 bases). V lost 7 bases and J 0 bases, leaving 10 bases between the germline ends. This CDR3 spans 14 amino acids. Looked up from germline, CDR1 is LGHNT and CDR2 is FRNRAP. In DNA, the CDR3 is TGTGCTAGTGTCTGGGACGGCTCTGGAAACACCATATATTTT. It translates to CASVWDGSGNTIYF.

The chain is built from TRBV2 and TRBJ2-7; 8 bases match TRBD2. Per the germline V gene, CDR1 is SNHLY and CDR2 is FYNNEI. V shed 7 bases, J shed 1 base, and the junction held 9 bases outside the gene matches. The CDR3 spans 15 residues. The CDR3 sequence is CASTENGGASYEQYF. The DNA of the CDR3 is TGTGCCAGCACCGAGAACGGGGGGGCTTCCTACGAGCAGTACTTC.

This clonotype was recorded at least ten times. The chain recombines TRBV29-1 with TRBJ2-2; 11 bases match TRBD1. Germline V gene data show CDR1 as SQVTM and CDR2 as ANQGSEA. This CDR3 is built from 17 residues. Losses at the gene ends were 7 bases for V and 1 base for J; bases not matched to a gene: 11. CDR3 sequence: CSAGGQGGSLNTGELFF. The DNA of the CDR3 is TGCAGCGCCGGGGGACAGGGGGGGTCTTTGAACACCGGGGAGCTGTTTTTT.

This clonotype occurred many times. The chain has TRBV20-1 and TRBJ2-7; D uncertain. Trimming removed 6 bases from V and 6 bases from J, with 18 bases in between. Per germline, CDR1 DFQATT and CDR2 SNEGSKA (reference sequence). The CDR3 covers 13 residues. Written as DNA, the CDR3 is TGCAGTGCCCCCGGGTCATGGTCGGGCGAGCAGTACTTC. Residues: CSAPGSWSGEQYF.

J is TRBJ1-2 and V is TRBV9, with D uncertain. Looked up from germline, CDR1 is SGDLS and CDR2 is YYNGEE. Trimming took off 0 bases at V and 11 bases at J, with 14 bases between the two ends. The CDR3 loop spans 13 amino acids. CDR3 in amino acids: CASSVADLGGYTF. As DNA, the CDR3 is TGTGCCAGCAGCGTAGCCGATTTAGGTGGATACACCTTC.

The rearrangement joins TRBV29-1 to TRBJ2-1; D gene ambiguous. CDR3 length: 12 residues. Germline assignment: CDR1 SQVTM and CDR2 ANQGSEA. Trimming cost V 4 bases and J 0 bases, with 4 bases left between them. CDR3 region: CSVASSYNEQFF. CDR3 nucleotides: TGCAGCGTTGCGAGCTCCTACAATGAGCAGTTCTTC.

The CDR3 is CSARGGRGNNEQFF. The DNA of the CDR3 is TGCAGTGCTAGGGGCGGGAGGGGAAACAATGAGCAGTTCTTC. The chain combines TRBV20-1 with TRBJ2-1, with 9 bases fitting TRBD2. CDR1 and CDR2 (germline): DFQATT, SNEGSKA (reference sequence). The CDR3 sequence is 14 residues long. V shed 3 bases, J shed 5 bases, and the junction held 5 bases outside the gene matches.

This clonotype was picked up many times. The chain couples TRBV10-2 to TRBJ1-5; 8 bases line up with TRBD1. The ends lost 2 bases at V and 6 bases at J; junction bases unmatched: 6. Germline CDR1 WSHSY, CDR2 SAAADI. This CDR3 region has 15 residues. CDR3 sequence reads: CASSERNQGAQPQHF. The CDR3 DNA follows: TGCGCCAGCAGTGAGAGGAACCAGGGGGCTCAGCCCCAGCATTTT.

Concerning this clonotype: This sequence may be a read error, since a much larger clone differs from it by one base. The chain couples TRBV20-1 to TRBJ1-5; no definite D call. Germline CDR1 DFQATT, CDR2 SNEGSKA (reference sequence). This CDR3 spans 15 amino acids. For the CDR3, the DNA is TGCAGTGCTAGAGATCCCAACAGAGGGAATCAGTCCCAGCATTTT. This translates into CSARDPNRGNQSQHF.

As concerns this clonotype: A much larger clone sits a single nucleotide away, making a read error possible. V usage is TRBV9 and J usage is TRBJ2-7; D remains unclear. CDR1 and CDR2 (germline): SGDLS, YYNGEE. This CDR3 comprises 14 residues. The CDR3: CAGSVDPDLGEQYF. The CDR3 nucleotides are TGTGCCGGCAGCGTAGATCCGGACCTGGGCGAGCAGTACTTC.

V gene TRBV25-1 combines with J gene TRBJ2-3, with D perhaps TRBD1 (5 bases). This CDR3 region has 14 residues. CDR1 and CDR2 from the germline V gene are MGHDK and SYGVNS. V lost 3 bases to trimming and J lost 3 bases, with 10 bases between them. The DNA for the CDR3 is TGTGCCAGCAGTGATCGCCGACAGACAGATACGCAGTATTTT. Translation: CASSDRRQTDTQYF.

This clonotype was recorded at least ten times. V gene TRBV4-2 combines with J gene TRBJ2-2, with 8 bases that match TRBD2. V shed 3 bases, J shed 5 bases, and the junction held 17 bases outside the gene matches. This CDR3 is 19 amino acids long. Germline CDR1 and CDR2: LGHNA and YNFKEQ. Here the CDR3 reads CASSHPPGGAGVATGELFF. In nucleotides, the CDR3 is TGTGCCAGCAGCCATCCACCCGGAGGAGCGGGAGTTGCGACCGGGGAGCTGTTTTTT.

This clonotype is a singleton in its sample. The J gene is TRBJ1-1, the V gene TRBV24-1; D may be TRBD1 (6 bases). Trimming left V 4 bases short and J 6 bases short, with 11 bases between. CDR1 and CDR2 from the germline V gene are KGHDR and SFDVKD. The CDR3 sequence is 13 residues long. The CDR3 sequence is CATSDRDTAEAFF. The CDR3 DNA reads as TGTGCCACCAGTGACAGGGACACGGCTGAAGCTTTCTTT.